What follows describes a single T cell receptor beta chain. Its antigen remains unidentified. No base quality information exists; no much larger clone differs at one position. The time point label, as the study defines it: newly diagnosed GD, antithyroid drugs for less than 3 months. For both TCR sequencing and RNA sequencing, RNA was extracted from PBMCs using TRIzol. The diagnosis of Graves' disease was made according to American Thyroid Association guidelines. The patients came from an endocrinology department in Xi'an, China. From each patient, approximately 10 milliliters of peripheral blood was collected into an EDTA anticoagulant tube. Ficoll Paque Plus density gradient separation was used to isolate PBMCs, and no additional T cell sorting was done. RNA quality was checked with an Agilent 2100 Bioanalyzer and agarose gel, and concentration with a NanoDrop 2000. The library came from multiplex PCR. TCRdb lists the instrument as Illumina HiSeq 4000. CDR3 regions were amplified by Arm-PCR with iRepertoire HTBI primers to construct TCR beta libraries. Before sequencing, the PCR products went through gel purification. Turning to the authors' computational methods: A total of fewer than 70 TRBV and approximately 15 TRBJ segments were identified across samples and were used for gene usage analysis of CDR3 amino acid clonotypes. Filtered high-quality paired reads were merged into contigs using COPE and FqMerger. BLAST was used to align contigs to the IMGT TRBV, TRBD and TRBJ reference genes, and CDR3 was defined following IMGT. Highly expanded clones were defined as clonotypes with a frequency above 0.1%. Repertoire diversity was measured by Shannon entropy, and V-J evenness by the Gini coefficient. Clonotypes shared by more than one individual were considered public. TCRdb cleaned the public reads at Q25 with fastp, built clones with MiXCR and kept in-frame beta chains. Every CDR3 protein is listed once, alongside the most common genes and DNA of its rows. The V and J calls shown here were made by TCRdb, not taken from the authors' results. In all, the sample holds hundreds of thousands of distinct CDR3 sequences, and roughly 15% of those were seen once. The top ten constitute 15% to 20% of the sample.

This entry is derived from a study of regulatory T cells in long-lasting Graves disease (dated by TCRdb to 2020 to 2022). With respect to the entire study: In the newly diagnosed Graves' disease group, patients had been taking antithyroid drugs for less than 3 months. Peripheral blood TCR sequencing and RNA sequencing compared persistent Graves' disease patients with newly diagnosed Graves' disease patients. The study was conducted in China and was registered as a clinical trial. TCR sequencing covered some 13 persistent and 20 newly diagnosed Graves' disease patients, about 35 samples in total.

The CDR3 holds 16 amino acids from the cysteine to the phenylalanine. The read is trimmed to its CDR3 DNA, 48 bases read in frame from base 1. The junction carries 10 bases between V and J, which are trimmed by 1 base and 0 bases respectively. The germline V gene encodes CDR1 SGHTA and CDR2 FQGTGA. General conclusions and limits of the study: The small sample size was acknowledged by the authors as a limitation that may reduce accuracy. Preferential use of TRBV28, TRBJ1-2 and TRBJ2-5 was observed in persistent disease, whereas TRBV20-1 and TRBJ2-1 were favored in newly diagnosed disease. Patients with persistent disease shared more public clonotypes (about 3,000) than newly diagnosed patients did (around 930). Sequencing and analysis were limited to the TCR beta chain. Because the primary lesion, thyroid tissue, could not be accessed, the study looked at peripheral blood alone. Lower TCR Shannon entropy and fewer highly expanded clones were observed in persistent Graves' disease patients than in newly diagnosed patients, which suggested clonal expansion.

The sample was also linked to a second study, of T cells in Graves' hyperthyroidism and ophthalmopathy. As the second study states: A patient counted as having stable Graves' hyperthyroidism if no progression to ophthalmopathy occurred over 18 months of follow-up. Hyperthyroidism patients were newly diagnosed, with disease duration under 2 months, and aged 18 to 65 years. Any patient with an uncontrolled infection, another autoimmune disease, pregnancy or lactation was excluded. Diagnoses were established on the basis of clinical symptoms, serum thyroxine and TRAb, thyroid ultrasound, and orbital computed tomography. A first-round RT-PCR of the TCR CDR3 used the HTBI primer set with the Qiagen OneStep RT-PCR kit. Most expanded thyroid clonotypes (frequency above 0.001) were also found in blood, which suggests that blood repertoires may mirror thyroid immune responses. A 13 V-J signature model separated ophthalmopathy from stable hyperthyroidism, with around 88% sensitivity and 81.08% specificity in cross-validation and 80%/75% in testing. In validation, progression to ophthalmopathy was predicted by the model with 70.59% sensitivity and under 85% specificity, a median of about 6.8 months before onset. A discovery cohort of around 100 patients, roughly 45 with Graves' ophthalmopathy and over 55 with stable Graves' hyperthyroidism, was used to find distinguishing TCR V-J signatures. An independent validation cohort of 18 to 20 hyperthyroidism patients and about 15 patients who later progressed to ophthalmopathy tested prospective prediction of ophthalmopathy. The 100 discovery patients were randomly split 7:3 into training and test sets. In about 6 Graves' hyperthyroidism patients, the study also compared T-cell repertoires from thyroid tissue with T-cell repertoires from blood. After sampling, hyperthyroidism patients received methimazole starting at 30 mg daily, and ophthalmopathy patients received high-dose intravenous methylprednisolone. Libraries were constructed in a second round of multiplex PCR, after which size selection and purification were carried out. Libraries were sequenced paired-end with 100 bp reads on an Illumina HiSeq2000. Raw data were processed with SOAPnuke, discarding reads with adapters, uncalled bases, mean Phred below 15, or no exact constant-primer or identifier match. High-quality paired reads were merged using COPE v1.2.5, and each unique nucleotide sequence was defined as a clonotype. MiTCR v1.1 was used to align the clonotypes against IMGT TRBV, TRBD and TRBJ reference segments. The analysis was restricted to V-J combinations with a frequency above 0.0001, which together covered 99% to 99.2% of the repertoires. The TCS score was defined as F50 (clonal expansion) divided by E x V (chaos), with BLOSUM62-based TCRdist calculated between CDR3 peptides within each V-J. Welch's t-statistics and random forest reduced 500 to 650 V-J features to 13, which were used in a naive Bayes classifier (R e1071). Sample size was not statistically predetermined, and blinding of investigators to group allocation was not performed. According to the paper, TCR Vbeta CDR3 sequencing was carried out on 135 peripheral blood samples, which came from around 43 ophthalmopathy, around 74 hyperthyroidism and about 17 progressor patients.

Sequences were derived from peripheral blood mononuclear cells (PBMCs), sampled at new diagnosis, from a patient treated with antithyroid drugs. The chain couples TRBV7-3 to TRBJ2-1, with no confidently assigned D gene. The TCR comes from a woman aged 30 to 39 with Graves disease. Donor details come from another sample of the same person, matched by shared clones. CDR3 loop: CASSLIPQSSYNEQFF. The DNA reads as follows: TGTGCCAGCAGCTTAATCCCACAAAGCTCCTACAATGAGCAGTTCTTC.